This T cell receptor beta chain was sequenced for a study of blood T cell repertoires in COVID-19. Overall study: PBMCs, B-cell-depleted T cells, or T cells were the source of the cDNA or gDNA that made up the material.

Authors' data handling: Nucleated cell number was recorded as an estimate derived from reference gene primer amplification. Using immunoSEQ multiplex PCR, the repertoire was profiled, and TCRdb retains in-frame clones only, with some absent. V, J and clone size are taken as reported in that table, and D and trimming were inferred from the DNA itself. The sample carries 50,000 to 80,000 clones, around 73% recorded once. Sequencing used peripheral blood. The receptor comes from a man between 60 and 75 years old with COVID-19, enrolled during active disease.

The chain's CDR3 is CASSFAVAPLPGETQYF. CDR3 nucleotides: TGTGCCAGCAGCTTCGCGGTAGCTCCCTTACCAGGGGAGACCCAGTACTTC. The chain is built from TRBV11-2 and TRBJ2-5, with D possibly TRBD1 on 5 matching bases. The CDR3 is 17 amino acids. Trimming left V 3 bases short and J 5 bases short, with 22 bases between. CDR1 SGHAT and CDR2 FQNNGV come from the germline V gene.